This TCR beta chain was sequenced during a study of T cell responses to AZD1222 COVID-19 vaccine. About this clone: Its antigen is unknown.

This CDR3 comprises 16 residues. Germline V CDR1 and CDR2: SGHRS, YFSETQ. The V gene lost 0 bases and the J gene lost 4 bases, with 17 bases spanning the gap. Findings and limits, study-wide: Spike-specific TCR breadth and depth grew following two AZD1222 doses. It should be noted that donors were predominantly white British and more often female, and clonal diversity was possibly underestimated. Repertoire samples came only from after the peak T cell response.

The method was immunoSEQ multiplex PCR; TCRdb's version includes in-frame clones alone and lacks a portion of them. The sample has around 110,000 clones, about 90% seen once. The chain links TRBV5-1 to TRBJ2-7, with D perhaps TRBD1 (6 bases). The sequencing here drew on peripheral blood, taken 28 days after the second AZD1222 dose. The TCR originated in an adult who received the AZD1222 COVID-19 vaccine. The CDR3 nucleotides read TGCGCCAGCAGCTTGGGGGGCCAGGGGATGGGGTACGAGCAGTACTTC. Translation: CASSLGGQGMGYEQYF.